The clone carrying this TCR beta chain was seen a handful of times. The sample comes from a study of shared clonotypes between healthy human individuals. The germline CDR1 and CDR2 sequences are KGHSH and LQKENI. V lost 6 bases and J lost 0, with 6 bases in between. The CDR3 sequence is 13 residues long. Every subset had its genomic DNA shared out evenly among several immunoSEQ plates. How the authors handled the data: Owing to the provision of junction-only sequences devoid of quality scores by immunoSEQ, filtering differed. TCRdb's copy holds only in-frame clones and misses some; the assay was immunoSEQ multiplex PCR. That table gives V, J and clone size, and the DNA gave D and trimming. The sample records 2 million to 2.5 million clones, more than 80% being singletons.

The origin of this receptor is a young man in good health. Some clones in this sample may be carry-over from other donors' samples. Sequencing input: naive CD4+ T cells from PBMCs. This sample's subset: CD45RA+ positively selected. V is TRBV18 and J is TRBJ1-5; no clear D. The CDR3 DNA reads TGTGCCAGCTCCCGATATAGCAATCAGCCCCAGCATTTT. Encoded protein: CASSRYSNQPQHF.